A selection of T cell receptor beta chains follows, all from one sample in a study of blood T cell repertoires in COVID-19. The data were produced by immunoSEQ multiplex PCR, yet TCRdb's version contains in-frame clones alone and is incomplete. The table has 200,000 to 250,000 clones, approximately 85% seen once. Sequenced sample: peripheral blood. These receptors were collected from a man in his forties or fifties who had recovered from COVID-19. Each CDR3 is given with its conserved first and last residue. The order of the fields is J gene, clone size, D gene, V gene, CDR3 protein, CDR3 DNA. D genes are given only for firm matches. Part of the rows lack a size; the others show once, few, many or a class for expanded clones.

j_gene: TRBJ1-6
abundance: NA
d_gene: TRBD1
v_gene: TRBV6-6
CDR3aa: CASSYDAYRGESPLHF
CDR3nt: TGTGCCAGCAGTTACGATGCGTACAGGGGTGAGTCACCCCTCCACTTT

j_gene: TRBJ1-2
abundance: NA
d_gene: TRBD1
v_gene: TRBV5-6
CDR3aa: CASSPVGTGGNYGYTF
CDR3nt: TGTGCCAGCAGCCCCGTTGGGACAGGGGGCAACTATGGCTACACCTTC

j_gene: TRBJ1-6
abundance: NA
d_gene: NA
v_gene: TRBV27
CDR3aa: CATSANQGNNSPLHF
CDR3nt: TGTGCCACCTCCGCCAATCAGGGTAATAATTCACCCCTCCACTTT

j_gene: TRBJ2-1
abundance: NA
d_gene: TRBD2
v_gene: TRBV7-8
CDR3aa: CASSLVRREVYNEQFF
CDR3nt: TGTGCCAGCAGCTTAGTTCGGCGGGAGGTGTACAATGAGCAGTTCTTC

j_gene: TRBJ2-3
abundance: NA
d_gene: TRBD2
v_gene: TRBV5-1
CDR3aa: CASSFFPSGSSGDTQYF
CDR3nt: TGCGCCAGCAGCTTTTTTCCTAGCGGGAGTTCTGGGGATACGCAGTATTTT

j_gene: TRBJ2-7
abundance: NA
d_gene: TRBD2
v_gene: TRBV5-8
CDR3aa: CASSLVRAGASPYEQYF
CDR3nt: TGTGCCAGCAGCTTGGTACGGGCGGGAGCGTCACCCTACGAGCAGTACTTC

j_gene: TRBJ1-1
abundance: NA
d_gene: TRBD1
v_gene: TRBV29-1
CDR3aa: CSVRAGGAGTEAFF
CDR3nt: TGCAGCGTTCGAGCAGGGGGCGCCGGGACTGAAGCTTTCTTT

j_gene: TRBJ2-2
abundance: few
d_gene: NA
v_gene: TRBV29-1
CDR3aa: CSGGHLNTGELFF
CDR3nt: TGCAGCGGTGGACACCTGAACACCGGGGAGCTGTTTTTT

j_gene: TRBJ2-1
abundance: NA
d_gene: TRBD1
v_gene: TRBV27
CDR3aa: CASSLRRQGAIEYEQFF
CDR3nt: TGTGCCAGCAGTTTACGGCGACAGGGGGCAATAGAATATGAGCAGTTCTTC

j_gene: TRBJ2-1
abundance: NA
d_gene: TRBD2
v_gene: TRBV7-2
CDR3aa: CASSLGTSGSNEQFF
CDR3nt: TGTGCCAGCAGCTTAGGGACTAGCGGGAGCAATGAGCAGTTCTTC

j_gene: TRBJ2-7
abundance: NA
d_gene: TRBD2
v_gene: TRBV6-6
CDR3aa: CASSGTSSYEQYF
CDR3nt: TGTGCCAGCAGTGGGACTAGCTCCTACGAGCAGTACTTC

j_gene: TRBJ2-7
abundance: once
d_gene: NA
v_gene: TRBV2
CDR3aa: CASKREAYEQYF
CDR3nt: TGTGCCAGCAAAAGGGAGGCCTACGAGCAGTACTTC

j_gene: TRBJ2-7
abundance: NA
d_gene: TRBD1
v_gene: TRBV19
CDR3aa: CASSILGTGRYEQYF
CDR3nt: TGTGCCAGTAGTATACTAGGGACAGGACGCTACGAGCAGTACTTC

j_gene: TRBJ2-2
abundance: NA
d_gene: TRBD1
v_gene: TRBV30
CDR3aa: CAWNRGVRGELFF
CDR3nt: TGTGCCTGGAACAGGGGGGTTAGGGGGGAGCTGTTTTTT

j_gene: TRBJ1-2
abundance: NA
d_gene: NA
v_gene: TRBV12-3/TRBV12-4
CDR3aa: CASRGAAYGYTF
CDR3nt: TGTGCCAGCAGAGGGGCAGCCTATGGCTACACCTTC

j_gene: TRBJ2-6
abundance: NA
d_gene: TRBD2
v_gene: TRBV6-1
CDR3aa: CASSDLLAGAGANVLTF
CDR3nt: TGTGCCAGCAGTGATCTACTAGCGGGAGCTGGGGCCAACGTCCTGACTTTC

j_gene: TRBJ1-2
abundance: NA
d_gene: TRBD1
v_gene: TRBV28
CDR3aa: CASSLGQGNYGYTF
CDR3nt: TGTGCCAGCAGTTTGGGACAGGGGAACTATGGCTACACCTTC

j_gene: TRBJ2-5
abundance: NA
d_gene: NA
v_gene: TRBV11-2
CDR3aa: CASSLGLRWAQETQYF
CDR3nt: TGTGCCAGCAGCTTGGGGCTGCGGTGGGCCCAAGAGACCCAGTACTTC

j_gene: TRBJ1-5
abundance: NA
d_gene: NA
v_gene: TRBV24-1
CDR3aa: CATSSSEKNQPQHF
CDR3nt: TGTGCCACCAGCTCCTCGGAGAAAAATCAGCCCCAGCATTTT

j_gene: TRBJ2-7
abundance: NA
d_gene: TRBD1
v_gene: TRBV19
CDR3aa: CARENRDRKTYEQYF
CDR3nt: TGTGCCAGGGAAAACCGGGACAGGAAGACCTACGAGCAGTACTTC

j_gene: TRBJ2-7
abundance: NA
d_gene: TRBD1
v_gene: TRBV7-2
CDR3aa: CASSSQGQGVTYEQYF
CDR3nt: TGTGCCAGCAGCTCCCAAGGACAGGGCGTAACCTACGAGCAGTACTTC

j_gene: TRBJ1-2
abundance: NA
d_gene: TRBD1
v_gene: TRBV28
CDR3aa: CASSGPGQGDFYGYTF
CDR3nt: TGTGCCAGCAGTGGGCCGGGACAGGGGGACTTCTATGGCTACACCTTC

j_gene: TRBJ1-1
abundance: NA
d_gene: TRBD1
v_gene: TRBV27
CDR3aa: CASSPDRANTEAFF
CDR3nt: TGTGCCAGCAGTCCCGACAGGGCCAACACTGAAGCTTTCTTT

j_gene: TRBJ1-5
abundance: NA
d_gene: NA
v_gene: TRBV30
CDR3aa: CAWSVRNRLQPQHF
CDR3nt: TGTGCCTGGAGTGTACGAAACAGGCTTCAGCCCCAGCATTTT

j_gene: TRBJ2-1
abundance: NA
d_gene: TRBD2
v_gene: TRBV27
CDR3aa: CASSSVGEGRNEQFF
CDR3nt: TGTGCCAGCAGTTCTGTGGGGGAGGGCCGCAATGAGCAGTTCTTC